Listed here are 2 T cell receptor beta chains from one sample, sequenced in a study of T cell changes during pregnancy in multiple sclerosis. Sequenced by immunoSEQ multiplex PCR; TCRdb stores in-frame clones only, minus some. The data show roughly 74,000 clones, with approximately 90% seen just once and around 3.2% held by the top ten. Specimen: peripheral blood, collected before pregnancy. The receptors were sampled from a female donor with multiple sclerosis, enrolled in a pregnancy study.

The chain has TRBV19 and TRBJ1-5; 7 bases align to TRBD1. Looked up from germline, CDR1 is LNHDA and CDR2 is SQIVND (reference sequence). There are 13 residues in the CDR3. J gave up 10 bases and V 6 bases, and 9 bases lay outside the gene matches. CDR3 residues: CASRETGNGPQHF. CDR3 DNA sequence: TGTGCCAGTAGGGAGACAGGGAATGGTCCCCAGCATTTT.

The rearrangement uses TRBV5-1 and TRBJ1-2; no firm D call. The CDR3 loop spans 13 amino acids. V was trimmed by 2 bases and J by 4 bases, leaving 9 bases between them. Germline lookup yields CDR1 SGHRS and CDR2 YFSETQ. The CDR3 bases are TGCGCCAGCAGCTTTGAGGGTGGCTATGGCTACACCTTC. It codes for CASSFEGGYGYTF.